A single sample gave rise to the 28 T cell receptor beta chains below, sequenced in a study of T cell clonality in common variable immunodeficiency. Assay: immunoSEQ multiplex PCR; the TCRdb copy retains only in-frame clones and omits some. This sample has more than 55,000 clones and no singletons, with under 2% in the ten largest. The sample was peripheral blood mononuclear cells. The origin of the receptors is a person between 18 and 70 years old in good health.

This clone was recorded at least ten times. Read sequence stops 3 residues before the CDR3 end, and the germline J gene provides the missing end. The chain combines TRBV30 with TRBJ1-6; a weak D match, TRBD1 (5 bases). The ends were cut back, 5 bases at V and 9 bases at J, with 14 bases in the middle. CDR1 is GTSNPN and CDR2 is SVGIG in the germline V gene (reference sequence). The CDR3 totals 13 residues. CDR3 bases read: TGTGCCTGGCTCCTGACAGATCTTTCACCC. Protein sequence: CAWLLTDLSP. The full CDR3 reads CAWLLTDLSPLHF.

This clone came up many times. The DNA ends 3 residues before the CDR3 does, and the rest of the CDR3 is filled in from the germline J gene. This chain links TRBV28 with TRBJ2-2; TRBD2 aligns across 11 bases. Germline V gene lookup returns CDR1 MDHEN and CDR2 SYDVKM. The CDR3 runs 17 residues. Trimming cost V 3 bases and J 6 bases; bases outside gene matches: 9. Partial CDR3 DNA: TGTGCCAGCAGTTTTAGTAGCGGGAGGGCCCCAGCCGGGGAG. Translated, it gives CASSFSSGRAPAGE. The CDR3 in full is CASSFSSGRAPAGELFF.

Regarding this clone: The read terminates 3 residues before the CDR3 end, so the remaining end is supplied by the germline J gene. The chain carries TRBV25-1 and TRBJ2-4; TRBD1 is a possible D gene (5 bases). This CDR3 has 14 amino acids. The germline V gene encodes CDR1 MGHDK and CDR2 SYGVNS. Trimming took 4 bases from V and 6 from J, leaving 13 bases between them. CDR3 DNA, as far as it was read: TGTGCCAGCAGTGCGTTTAAGGGGCCAAACATT. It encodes CASSAFKGPNI. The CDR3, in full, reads CASSAFKGPNIQYF.

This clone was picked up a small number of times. The part of the CDR3 DNA that was read is TGCAGCTCATCAGCGGGGTACAATGAG. Amino acid sequence: CSSSAGYNE. The entire CDR3 reads CSSSAGYNEQFF. The chain uses TRBV29-1 and TRBJ2-1; 7 bases are shared with TRBD2. The read finishes 3 residues shy of the CDR3 end, and the germline J gene is used to complete it. Germline CDR1 and CDR2: SQVTM and ANQGSEA. The CDR3 has 12 amino acids. J lost 4 bases, V lost 8 bases, and 5 bases had no gene match.

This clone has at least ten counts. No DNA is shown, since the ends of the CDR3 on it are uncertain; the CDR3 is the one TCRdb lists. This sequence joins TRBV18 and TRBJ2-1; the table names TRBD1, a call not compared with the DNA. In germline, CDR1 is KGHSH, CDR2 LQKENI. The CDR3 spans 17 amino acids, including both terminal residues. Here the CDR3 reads CASSNLSGQGIHNEQFF.

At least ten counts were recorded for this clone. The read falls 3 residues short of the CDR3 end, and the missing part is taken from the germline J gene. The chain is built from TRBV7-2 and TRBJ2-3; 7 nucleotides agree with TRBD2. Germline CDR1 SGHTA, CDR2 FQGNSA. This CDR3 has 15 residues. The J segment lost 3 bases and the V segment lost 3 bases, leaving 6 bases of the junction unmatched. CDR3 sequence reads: CASSLGGRVTDTQYF. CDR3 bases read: TGTGCCAGCAGCTTGGGGGGGAGGGTGACAGATACG.

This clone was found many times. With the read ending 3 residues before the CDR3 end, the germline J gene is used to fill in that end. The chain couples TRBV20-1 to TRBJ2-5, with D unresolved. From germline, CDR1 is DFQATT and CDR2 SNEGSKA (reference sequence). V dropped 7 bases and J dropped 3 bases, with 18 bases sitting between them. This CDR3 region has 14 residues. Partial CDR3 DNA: TGCAGTGTCTTCAACGTGGGCCAAAAAGAGACC. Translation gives CSVFNVGQKET. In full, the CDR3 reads CSVFNVGQKETQYF.

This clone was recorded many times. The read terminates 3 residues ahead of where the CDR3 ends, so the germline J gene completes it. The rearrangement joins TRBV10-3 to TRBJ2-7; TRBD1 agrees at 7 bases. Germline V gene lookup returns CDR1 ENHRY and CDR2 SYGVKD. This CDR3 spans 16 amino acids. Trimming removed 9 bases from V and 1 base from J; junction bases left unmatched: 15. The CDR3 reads CAIAPSEDRTSYEQYF. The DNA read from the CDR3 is TGTGCCATAGCGCCCTCGGAGGACAGGACTTCCTACGAG.

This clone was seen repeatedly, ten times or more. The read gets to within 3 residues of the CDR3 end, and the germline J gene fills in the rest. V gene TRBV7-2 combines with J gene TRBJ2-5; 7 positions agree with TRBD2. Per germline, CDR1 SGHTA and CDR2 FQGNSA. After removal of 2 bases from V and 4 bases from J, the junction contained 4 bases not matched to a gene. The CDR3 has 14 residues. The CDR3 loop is CASSLLWGGETQYF. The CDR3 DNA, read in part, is TGTGCCAGCAGCTTACTCTGGGGGGGAGAGACC.

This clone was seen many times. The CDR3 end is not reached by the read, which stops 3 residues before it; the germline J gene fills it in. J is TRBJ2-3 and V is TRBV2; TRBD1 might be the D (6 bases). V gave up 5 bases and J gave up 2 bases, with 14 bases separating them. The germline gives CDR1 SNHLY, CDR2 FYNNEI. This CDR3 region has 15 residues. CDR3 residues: CASSPQGIYTDTQYF. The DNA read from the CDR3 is TGTGCCAGCAGTCCTCAGGGGATATACACAGATACG.

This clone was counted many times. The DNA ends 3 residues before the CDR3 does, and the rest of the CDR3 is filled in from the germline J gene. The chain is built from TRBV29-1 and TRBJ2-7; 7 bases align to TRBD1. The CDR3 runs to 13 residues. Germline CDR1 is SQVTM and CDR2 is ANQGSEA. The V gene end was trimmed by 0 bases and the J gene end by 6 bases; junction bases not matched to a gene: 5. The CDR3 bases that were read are TGCAGCGTTGAAGATGCACAGGGGCGCGAG. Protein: CSVEDAQGRE. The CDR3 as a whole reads CSVEDAQGREQYF.

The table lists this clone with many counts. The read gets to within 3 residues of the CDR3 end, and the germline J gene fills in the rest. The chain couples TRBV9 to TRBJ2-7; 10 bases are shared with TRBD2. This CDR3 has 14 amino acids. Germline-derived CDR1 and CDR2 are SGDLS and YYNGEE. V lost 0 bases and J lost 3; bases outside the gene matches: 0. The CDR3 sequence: CASSVGTSGYEQYF. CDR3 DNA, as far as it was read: TGTGCCAGCAGCGTAGGGACTAGCGGCTACGAG.

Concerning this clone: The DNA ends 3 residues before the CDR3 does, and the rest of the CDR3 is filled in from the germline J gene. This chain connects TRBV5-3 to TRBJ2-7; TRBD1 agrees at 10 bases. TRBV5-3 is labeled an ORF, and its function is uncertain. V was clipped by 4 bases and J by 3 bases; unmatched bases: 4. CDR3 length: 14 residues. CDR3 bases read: TGTGCCAGAAGCGGGACAGGGGCTGACTACGAG. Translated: CARSGTGADYE. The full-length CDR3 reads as CARSGTGADYEQYF.

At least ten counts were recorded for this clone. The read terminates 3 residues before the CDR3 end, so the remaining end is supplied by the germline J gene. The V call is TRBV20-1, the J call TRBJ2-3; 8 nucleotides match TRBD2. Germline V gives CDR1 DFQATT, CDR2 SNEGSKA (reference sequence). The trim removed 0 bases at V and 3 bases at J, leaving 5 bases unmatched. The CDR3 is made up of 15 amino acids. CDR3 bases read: TGCAGTGCTAGAGATCCGGGACTAGGGACAGATACG. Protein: CSARDPGLGTDT. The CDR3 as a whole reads CSARDPGLGTDTQYF.

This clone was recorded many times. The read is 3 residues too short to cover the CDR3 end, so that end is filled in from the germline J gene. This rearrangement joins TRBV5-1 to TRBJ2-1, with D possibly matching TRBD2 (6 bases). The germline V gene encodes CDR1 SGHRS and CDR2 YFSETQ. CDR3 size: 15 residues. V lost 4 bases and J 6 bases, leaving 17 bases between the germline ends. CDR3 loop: CASSVELAYSNEQFF. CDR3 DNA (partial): TGCGCCAGCAGCGTGGAGCTAGCGTACAGCAATGAG. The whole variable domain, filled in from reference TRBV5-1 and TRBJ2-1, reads KAGVTQTPRYLIKTRGQQVTLSCSPISGHRSVSWYQQTPGQGLQFLFEYFSETQRNKGNFPGRFSGRQFSNSRSEMNVSTLELGDSALYLCASSVELAYSNEQFFGPGTRLTVL.

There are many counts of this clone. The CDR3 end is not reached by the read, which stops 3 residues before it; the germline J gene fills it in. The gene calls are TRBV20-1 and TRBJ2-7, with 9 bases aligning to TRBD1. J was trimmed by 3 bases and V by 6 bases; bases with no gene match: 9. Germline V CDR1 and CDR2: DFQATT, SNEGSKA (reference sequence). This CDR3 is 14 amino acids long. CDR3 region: CSAADRGGNYEQYF. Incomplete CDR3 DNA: TGCAGTGCAGCTGACAGGGGGGGAAACTACGAG.

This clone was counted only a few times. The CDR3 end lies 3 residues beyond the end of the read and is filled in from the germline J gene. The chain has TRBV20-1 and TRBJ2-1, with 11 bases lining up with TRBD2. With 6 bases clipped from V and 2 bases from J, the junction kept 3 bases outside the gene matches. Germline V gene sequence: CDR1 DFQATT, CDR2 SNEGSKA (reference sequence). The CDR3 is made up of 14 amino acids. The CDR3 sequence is CSATSGRAYNEQFF. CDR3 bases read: TGCAGTGCAACTAGCGGGAGAGCCTACAATGAG.

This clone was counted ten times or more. The CDR3 loop is CASTLTGGDTGELFF. The CDR3 DNA, read in part, is TGTGCCAGTACCCTGACAGGGGGCGACACCGGGGAG. This chain connects TRBV19 to TRBJ2-2; the match to TRBD1 covers 10 bases. The missing CDR3 end, 3 residues past where the read stops, is filled in from the germline J gene. Trimming removed 7 bases from V and 3 bases from J; junction bases left unmatched: 5. The germline V gene encodes CDR1 LNHDA and CDR2 SQIVND (reference sequence). The CDR3 is 15 residues long.

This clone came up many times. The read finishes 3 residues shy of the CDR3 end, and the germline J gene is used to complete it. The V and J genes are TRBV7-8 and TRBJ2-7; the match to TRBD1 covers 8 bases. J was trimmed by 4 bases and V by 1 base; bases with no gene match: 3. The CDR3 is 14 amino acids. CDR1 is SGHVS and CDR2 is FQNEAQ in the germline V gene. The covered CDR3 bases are TGTGCCAGCAGCTTAGGACAGGGGATGTACGAG. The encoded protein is CASSLGQGMYE. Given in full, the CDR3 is CASSLGQGMYEQYF.

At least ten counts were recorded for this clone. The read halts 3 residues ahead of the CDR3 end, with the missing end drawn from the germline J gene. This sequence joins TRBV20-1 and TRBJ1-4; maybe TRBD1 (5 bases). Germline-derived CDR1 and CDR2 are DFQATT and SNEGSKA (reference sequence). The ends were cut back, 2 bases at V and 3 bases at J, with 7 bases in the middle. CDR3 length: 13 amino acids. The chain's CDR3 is CSARRQPNEKLFF. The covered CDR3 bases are TGCAGTGCTAGACGACAGCCTAATGAAAAA.

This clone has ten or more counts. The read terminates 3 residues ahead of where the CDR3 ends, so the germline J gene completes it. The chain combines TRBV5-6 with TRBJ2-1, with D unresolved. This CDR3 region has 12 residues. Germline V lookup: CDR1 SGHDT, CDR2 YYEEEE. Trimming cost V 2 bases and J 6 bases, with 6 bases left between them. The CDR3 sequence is CASSFAVNEQFF. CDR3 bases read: TGTGCCAGCAGCTTTGCGGTCAATGAG.

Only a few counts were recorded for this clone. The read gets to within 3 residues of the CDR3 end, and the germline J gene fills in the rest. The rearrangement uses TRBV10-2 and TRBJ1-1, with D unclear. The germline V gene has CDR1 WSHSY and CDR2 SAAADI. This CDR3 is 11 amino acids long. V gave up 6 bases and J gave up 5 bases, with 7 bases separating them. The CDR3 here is CASRVATEAFF. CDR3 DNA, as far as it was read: TGCGCCAGCAGGGTGGCTACTGAA.

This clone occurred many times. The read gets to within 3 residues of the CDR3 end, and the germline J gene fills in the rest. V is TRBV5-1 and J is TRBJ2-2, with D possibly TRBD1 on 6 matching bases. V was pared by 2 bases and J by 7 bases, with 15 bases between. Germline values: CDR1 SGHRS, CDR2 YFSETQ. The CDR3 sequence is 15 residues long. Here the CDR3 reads CASSLSRGIGGELFF. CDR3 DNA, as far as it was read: TGCGCCAGCAGCTTATCCAGGGGTATCGGCGGGGAG. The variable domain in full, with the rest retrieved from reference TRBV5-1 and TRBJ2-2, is KAGVTQTPRYLIKTRGQQVTLSCSPISGHRSVSWYQQTPGQGLQFLFEYFSETQRNKGNFPGRFSGRQFSNSRSEMNVSTLELGDSALYLCASSLSRGIGGELFFGEGSRLTVL.

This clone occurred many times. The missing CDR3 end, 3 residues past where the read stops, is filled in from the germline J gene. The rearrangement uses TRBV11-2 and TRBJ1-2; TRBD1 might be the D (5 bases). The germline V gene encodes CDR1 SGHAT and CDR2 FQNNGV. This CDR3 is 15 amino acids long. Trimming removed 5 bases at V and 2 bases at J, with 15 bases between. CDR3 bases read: TGTGCCAGCAGCGCGGGGGACGGCGGCAACTATGGC. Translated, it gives CASSAGDGGNYG. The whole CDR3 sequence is CASSAGDGGNYGYTF.

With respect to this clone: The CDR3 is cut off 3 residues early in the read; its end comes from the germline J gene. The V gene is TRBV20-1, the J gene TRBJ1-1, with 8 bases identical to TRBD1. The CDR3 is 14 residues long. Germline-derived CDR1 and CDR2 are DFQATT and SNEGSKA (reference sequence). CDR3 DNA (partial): TGCAGCGCGGACAGGGTTACTATGAACACTGAA. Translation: CSADRVTMNTE. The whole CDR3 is CSADRVTMNTEAFF.

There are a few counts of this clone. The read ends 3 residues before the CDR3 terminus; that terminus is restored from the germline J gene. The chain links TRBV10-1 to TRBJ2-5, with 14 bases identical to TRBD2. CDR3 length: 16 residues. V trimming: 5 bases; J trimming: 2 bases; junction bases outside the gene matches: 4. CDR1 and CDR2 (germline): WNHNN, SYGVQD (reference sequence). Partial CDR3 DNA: TGCGCCAGCAGTCCCGGGACTAGCGGGAGACAAGAGACC. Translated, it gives CASSPGTSGRQET. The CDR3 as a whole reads CASSPGTSGRQETQYF.

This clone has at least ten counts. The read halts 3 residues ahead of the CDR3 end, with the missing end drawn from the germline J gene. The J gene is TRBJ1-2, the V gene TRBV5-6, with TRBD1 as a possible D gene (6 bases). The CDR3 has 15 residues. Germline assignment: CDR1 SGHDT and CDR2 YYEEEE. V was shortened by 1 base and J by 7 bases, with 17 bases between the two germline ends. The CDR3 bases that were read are TGTGCCAGCAGCTTGAGATCGGGGGGGGCAGGTGGC. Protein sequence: CASSLRSGGAGG. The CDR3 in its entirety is CASSLRSGGAGGYTF.

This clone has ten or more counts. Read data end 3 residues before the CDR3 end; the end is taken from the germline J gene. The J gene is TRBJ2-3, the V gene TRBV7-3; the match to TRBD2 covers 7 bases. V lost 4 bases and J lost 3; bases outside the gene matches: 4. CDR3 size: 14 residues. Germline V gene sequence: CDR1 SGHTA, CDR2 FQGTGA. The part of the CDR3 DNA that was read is TGTGCCAGCAGCTGGGGGGGTTTTACAGATACG. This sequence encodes CASSWGGFTDT. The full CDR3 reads CASSWGGFTDTQYF.